Each of the 13 T cell receptor beta chains below was sequenced from the same sample in a study of shared clonotypes between healthy human individuals. Assay: immunoSEQ multiplex PCR; the TCRdb copy retains only in-frame clones and omits some. Of under 850,000 clones detected, over 90% appear once; the ten largest clones hold 24%. Only CD45RO-negative cells positively selected for CCR7 counted as naive CD8 cells, so terminally differentiated effector memory CD45RA+ cells were excluded. The sample comprised naive CD8+ T cells sorted from blood. The receptors shown here come from a man aged 25 to 40 in good health.

This chain joins TRBV11-2 and TRBJ2-1; D is ambiguous. CDR3 length equals 11 residues. Germline CDR1 is SGHAT and CDR2 is FQNNGV. The ends were cut back, 4 bases at V and 10 bases at J, with 8 bases in the middle. The CDR3 loop is CASSSNREQFF. As DNA, the CDR3 is TGTGCCAGCAGCTCTAACCGCGAGCAGTTCTTC. Supplemented by reference TRBV11-2 and TRBJ2-1, the full variable domain reads EAGVAQSPRYKIIEKRQSVAFWCNPISGHATLYWYQQILGQGPKLLIQFQNNGVVDDSQLPKDRFSAERLKGVDSTLKIQPAKLEDSAVYLCASSSNREQFFGPGTRLTVL.

This clone occurred once. The CDR3 nucleotides read TGTGCCAGCAGCTTGGTTGGACTTAACTACGAGCAGTACTTC. It encodes CASSLVGLNYEQYF. The chain carries TRBV5-8 and TRBJ2-7; D may be TRBD2 (5 bases). In germline, CDR1 is SGHTS, CDR2 YDEGEE. With 0 bases removed from V and 3 bases from J, the gap between germline ends came to 10 bases. The CDR3 consists of 14 residues.

CDR3: CASSSSGDYTEAFF. Written as DNA, the CDR3 is TGTGCCAGCAGCTCCTCAGGGGACTACACTGAAGCTTTCTTT. This chain uses TRBV7-6 with TRBJ1-1; a possible D gene is TRBD1 (6 bases). This CDR3 contains 14 residues. CDR1 and CDR2 (germline): SGHVS, FNYEAQ. V lost 4 bases and J 3 bases, leaving 12 bases between the germline ends.

This chain uses TRBV30 with TRBJ2-1; D not resolved. V dropped 2 bases and J dropped 8 bases, with 13 bases sitting between them. This CDR3 region has 13 residues. The germline V gene encodes CDR1 GTSNPN and CDR2 SVGIG (reference sequence). In DNA, the CDR3 is TGTGCCTGGAGTTTTAGCAGCCAGGATGAGCAGTTCTTC. Amino acid sequence: CAWSFSSQDEQFF.

The chain combines TRBV5-1 with TRBJ1-4; the D gene is possibly TRBD1 (6 bases). V was pared by 2 bases and J by 3 bases, with 14 bases between. CDR1 SGHRS and CDR2 YFSETQ come from the germline V gene. This CDR3 has 16 amino acids. The CDR3 loop is CASSLNPGASNEKLFF. The CDR3 bases are TGCGCCAGCAGCTTAAACCCGGGGGCCTCTAATGAAAAACTGTTTTTT.

The rearrangement links TRBV7-9 to TRBJ2-7; the D gene is possibly TRBD2 (6 bases). Trimming took 3 bases from V and 2 from J, leaving 11 bases between them. Germline V gene sequence: CDR1 SEHNR, CDR2 FQNEAQ (reference sequence). This CDR3 spans 14 amino acids. CDR3 in DNA: TGTGCCAGCAGCTTTTCGGGGGTGGCCTACGAGCAGTACTTC. Protein: CASSFSGVAYEQYF.

A single count supports this clone. The rearrangement links TRBV9 to TRBJ2-1, with D perhaps matching TRBD2 (6 bases). Germline CDR1 reads SGDLS; CDR2 reads YYNGEE. V shed 7 bases and J shed 5 bases, with 10 bases lying between them. The CDR3 sequence is 12 residues long. The CDR3: CASAGSNNEQFF. DNA for the CDR3: TGTGCCAGCGCCGGGAGCAACAATGAGCAGTTCTTC.

V usage is TRBV10-3 and J usage is TRBJ2-2; no definite D call. The CDR3 consists of 13 residues. CDR1 and CDR2 (germline): ENHRY, SYGVKD. Trimming stripped 10 bases from V and 1 base from J, with 10 bases between. CDR3 coding DNA: TGTGCCACCGAGGAACGGAACACCGGGGAGCTGTTTTTT. Translating it yields CATEERNTGELFF.

This chain joins TRBV29-1 and TRBJ2-7, with D possibly TRBD2 on 6 matching bases. V gave up 7 bases and J gave up 1 base, with 29 bases separating them. The CDR3 extends over 18 amino acids. Germline V gene sequence: CDR1 SQVTM, CDR2 ANQGSEA. The CDR3 region is CSAGGTAGNLVGSYEQYF. CDR3 bases: TGCAGCGCTGGGGGGACGGCAGGGAATCTTGTAGGGTCCTACGAGCAGTACTTC.

The chain recombines TRBV7-9 with TRBJ1-4; 9 bases are shared with TRBD1. Germline V gene lookup returns CDR1 SEHNR and CDR2 FQNEAQ (reference sequence). J gave up 7 bases and V 6 bases, and 12 bases lay outside the gene matches. The CDR3 has 16 amino acids. DNA of the CDR3: TGTGCCAGCAGGAGTCCCGGGACAGGGTTGGGTGAAAAACTGTTTTTT. Protein sequence: CASRSPGTGLGEKLFF.

The chain uses TRBV7-8 and TRBJ2-2; 7 bases agree with TRBD1. V shed 4 bases, J shed 0 bases, and the junction held 5 bases outside the gene matches. Germline CDR1 and CDR2: SGHVS and FQNEAQ. The CDR3 contains 16 residues. CDR3 in DNA: TGTGCCAGCAGCTCTCCAAGGGGGCCGAACACCGGGGAGCTGTTTTTT. The encoded protein is CASSSPRGPNTGELFF.

This sequence joins TRBV9 and TRBJ2-7; D might be TRBD1 or TRBD2, each matching 5 bases. The V and J ends lost 4 bases and 1 base respectively, with 12 bases between them. Germline V gives CDR1 SGDLS, CDR2 YYNGEE. The CDR3 totals 14 residues. The CDR3 nucleotides read TGTGCCAGCAGCTCCCGGGACGAGTCCTACGAGCAGTACTTC. It encodes CASSSRDESYEQYF.

Here the CDR3 reads CASSAGTGGVEQFF. The CDR3 DNA is TGTGCCAGTAGTGCAGGGACAGGGGGAGTCGAGCAGTTCTTC. J is TRBJ2-1 and V is TRBV19; 11 positions match TRBD1. The CDR3 runs to 14 residues. Germline trimming cut 5 bases from V and 10 bases from J; bases unmatched to any gene: 7. From germline, CDR1 is LNHDA and CDR2 SQIVND (reference sequence).